This T cell receptor (beta chain) was sequenced for a study of post-analysis software for immune sequencing data. Looking at the study overall: The study covered relapsing-remitting, secondary progressive and progressive-relapsing courses of multiple sclerosis. Study-level results: Normalized Chao1 diversity was significantly reduced in patients versus controls. Higher frequency in patients than in controls was seen for several TRBV segments, with TRBV5-6, TRBV5-1 and TRBV20-1 among them.

This clonotype has at least ten counts. Its matching antigen is unknown. Germline V gene lookup returns CDR1 DFQATT and CDR2 SNEGSKA (reference sequence). The CDR3 loop spans 12 amino acids. V was pared by 3 bases and J by 9 bases, with 12 bases between. Unique-molecular-identifier-tagged TCR beta cDNA libraries were used. Starting from approximately 0.95 to 9.8 million T cells, the study yielded about 490,000 cDNA molecules. TCRdb re-called the PCR reads with MiXCR, one entry per CDR3 protein. The table includes about 200,000 distinct CDR3 sequences, over 25% detected once. The material sequenced was blood. V usage is TRBV20-1 and J usage is TRBJ2-4; no clear D. The TCR originated in a girl younger than 18 with multiple sclerosis. CDR3 in amino acids: CSASNTIAIQYF. DNA of the CDR3: TGCAGTGCTAGTAATACCATCGCCATTCAGTACTTC.